This T cell receptor beta chain appears in the sequencing data of a study of blood T cell repertoires in COVID-19. The protocol was immunoSEQ multiplex PCR, while the TCRdb copy is restricted to in-frame clones and leaves out a portion. The repertoire includes a few hundred thousand clones, roughly 80% of them detected once, and around 3.5% sits in the top ten. The CDR3 is 13 residues long. Trimming took 5 bases from V and 4 from J; bases not matched to a gene: 0. Germline CDR1 is SGHRS and CDR2 is YFSETQ. The genes are TRBV5-1 and TRBJ1-1, with 12 bases aligning to TRBD1. The material sequenced was peripheral blood. The source is a woman between 18 and 30 years old with acute or convalescent COVID-19. The CDR3 DNA sequence: TGCGCCAGCAGGGGACAGGGGGCCACTGAAGCTTTCTTT. Amino acids: CASRGQGATEAFF.